One and the same sample provided the 19 T cell receptor beta chains below, sequenced in a study of T cell responses to AZD1222 COVID-19 vaccine. TCRdb's table, derived via immunoSEQ multiplex PCR, lists solely in-frame clones and lacks some. The repertoire holds tens of thousands of clones, 85% to 90% seen once, with 7.5% to 10% in the top ten. Sequenced material: peripheral blood, taken 28 days after the second AZD1222 dose. The origin of the receptors is an adult who received the AZD1222 COVID-19 vaccine.

The V call is TRBV7-9, the J call TRBJ1-2; D unresolved. Germline values: CDR1 SEHNR, CDR2 FQNEAQ (reference sequence). Trimming stripped 5 bases from V and 6 bases from J, with 13 bases between. There are 13 residues in the CDR3. The CDR3 DNA sequence: TGTGCCAGCAGCCCGCCCGGCCAGCATGGCTACACCTTC. Translating it yields CASSPPGQHGYTF.

The rearrangement links TRBV2 to TRBJ1-2; tentatively, D is TRBD1 (6 bases). In germline, CDR1 is SNHLY, CDR2 FYNNEI. Trimming pared 11 bases from V and 4 bases from J, leaving 23 bases between. The CDR3 extends over 15 amino acids. The CDR3 protein is CAGGGGVVTGYGYTF. CDR3 DNA: TGTGCCGGCGGTGGCGGGGTGGTGACAGGCTATGGCTACACCTTC.

The chain uses TRBV7-2 and TRBJ2-3; no definite D call. The CDR3 loop spans 14 amino acids. The germline V gene encodes CDR1 SGHTA and CDR2 FQGNSA. V was cut by 2 bases and J by 0 bases, with 6 bases left in between. CDR3 in amino acids: CASSLLGSTDTQYF. DNA of the CDR3: TGTGCCAGCAGCTTATTGGGGAGCACAGATACGCAGTATTTT.

The chain employs TRBV15 and TRBJ2-7; 7 bases agree with TRBD2. Germline CDR1 reads LNHNV; CDR2 reads YYDKDF (reference sequence). This CDR3 comprises 14 residues. V lost 3 bases to trimming and J lost 2 bases; unmatched junction nucleotides: 4. CDR3: CATSRGGTTYEQYF. The CDR3 region has the DNA TGTGCCACCAGCAGGGGGGGGACCACCTACGAGCAGTACTTC.

The chain employs TRBV4-3 and TRBJ2-6, with D tentatively TRBD2 (6 bases). The V gene's germline CDR1 is LGHNA and CDR2 YSLEER. Trimming removed 3 bases from V and 0 bases from J, with 21 bases in between. The CDR3 sequence is 20 residues long. The CDR3 spells CASSHPGPEGGNSGANVLTF. The CDR3 DNA sequence: TGCGCCAGCAGCCACCCAGGTCCGGAGGGTGGTAACTCTGGGGCCAACGTCCTGACTTTC.

This clone was seen just once. The J gene is TRBJ1-4, the V gene TRBV11-3; D not resolved. The V end was cut by 5 bases, the J end by 5 bases, with 12 bases between. CDR3 size: 14 residues. Looked up from germline, CDR1 is SGHNT and CDR2 is YENEEA. The CDR3 spells CASSGVLGNEKLFF. The CDR3 DNA is TGTGCCAGCAGCGGGGTCTTGGGGAATGAAAAACTGTTTTTT.

The rearrangement uses TRBV7-2 and TRBJ1-3; 8 bases line up with TRBD1. The CDR3 sequence is 14 residues long. J lost 4 bases, V lost 5 bases, and 4 bases had no gene match. Germline-derived CDR1 and CDR2 are SGHTA and FQGNSA. The CDR3 sequence: CASSPTGGGNTIYF. The CDR3 region has the DNA TGTGCCAGCAGCCCTACAGGGGGAGGAAACACCATATATTTT. Full variable domain (outside the CDR3, taken from reference TRBV7-2 and TRBJ1-3): GAGVSQSPSNKVTEKGKDVELRCDPISGHTALYWYRQSLGQGLEFLIYFQGNSAPDKSGLPSDRFSAERTGGSVSTLTIQRTQQEDSAVYLCASSPTGGGNTIYFGEGSWLTVV.

This clone was counted a few times. The chain recombines TRBV5-5 with TRBJ1-6; D may be TRBD1 (5 bases). CDR1 and CDR2 (germline): SGHKS, YYEKEE (reference sequence). The CDR3 contains 14 residues. Trimming stripped 0 bases from V and 8 bases from J, with 9 bases between. CDR3 coding DNA: TGTGCCAGCAGCTTGGCTGGGGGAGATTCACCCCTCCACTTT. This encodes CASSLAGGDSPLHF.

CDR3 sequence (DNA): TGTGCCAGCAGCCCCCGGACAGGACAAGAGACCCAGTACTTC. This translates into CASSPRTGQETQYF. The V gene is TRBV7-9, the J gene TRBJ2-5; 7 nucleotides align to TRBD1. CDR3 size: 14 residues. After removal of 5 bases from V and 2 bases from J, the junction contained 5 bases not matched to a gene. Germline V gene lookup returns CDR1 SEHNR and CDR2 FQNEAQ (reference sequence).

V and J are TRBV9 and TRBJ1-3; no definite D call. CDR1 and CDR2 (germline): SGDLS, YYNGEE. V was trimmed by 0 bases and J by 0 bases, leaving 10 bases between them. The CDR3 consists of 16 residues. This CDR3 reads CASSVGARSSGNTIYF. In nucleotides, the CDR3 is TGTGCCAGCAGCGTAGGGGCCAGGAGCTCTGGAAACACCATATATTTT.

The rearrangement uses TRBV3-1 (or the pseudogene TRBV3-2) and TRBJ1-6, with 7 bases lining up with TRBD1. The CDR3 totals 12 residues. Germline V gene sequence: CDR1 LGHDT, CDR2 YNNKEL (reference sequence). The V gene end was trimmed by 2 bases and the J gene end by 13 bases; junction bases not matched to a gene: 2. CDR3 loop: CASSQRGLPLHF. The CDR3 nucleotides read TGTGCCAGCAGCCAAAGGGGGCTCCCCCTCCACTTT.

This clone came up once. The chain has TRBV6-5 and TRBJ1-1, with unresolved D. V was shortened by 5 bases and J by 1 base, with 11 bases between the two germline ends. This CDR3 is built from 14 residues. Germline assignment: CDR1 MNHEY and CDR2 SVGAGI. The CDR3 DNA follows: TGTGCCAGCAGTCTGGGGTTTAGGAACACTGAAGCTTTCTTT. The encoded protein is CASSLGFRNTEAFF.

V gene TRBV7-3 combines with J gene TRBJ2-4; 8 bases align to TRBD2. Per the germline V gene, CDR1 is SGHTA and CDR2 is FQGTGA. The J segment lost 1 base and the V segment lost 5 bases, leaving 4 bases of the junction unmatched. CDR3 length equals 15 residues. DNA of the CDR3: TGTGCCAGCAGCCCGGGAGGGGGGGCCAAAAACATTCAGTACTTC. Residues: CASSPGGGAKNIQYF.

This clone was counted a few times. The chain uses TRBV24-1 and TRBJ1-1; TRBD1 might be the D (6 bases). The germline CDR1 and CDR2 sequences are KGHDR and SFDVKD. This CDR3 has 14 residues. V lost 1 base, J lost 4 bases, and 9 bases lay in between. CDR3 loop: CATSDFEGGTEAFF. CDR3 DNA sequence: TGTGCCACCAGTGATTTTGAGGGGGGCACTGAAGCTTTCTTT.

The chain uses TRBV3-1 (or the pseudogene TRBV3-2) and TRBJ2-7; D not certain. CDR1 and CDR2 from the germline V gene are LGHDT and YNNKEL (reference sequence). The CDR3 consists of 15 residues. Trimming took off 1 base at V and 2 bases at J, with 12 bases between the two ends. The CDR3 bases are TGTGCCAGCAGCCAAGTCCCCGGTGCGACCTACGAGCAGTACTTC. Translated, it gives CASSQVPGATYEQYF.

V is TRBV6-5 and J is TRBJ1-2; the D is unclear. Germline V gene lookup returns CDR1 MNHEY and CDR2 SVGAGI. V lost 8 bases and J 4 bases, leaving 20 bases between the germline ends. CDR3 size: 15 residues. CDR3 coding DNA: TGTGCCAGCGGAGCCGGGCCTCCCACGGGCTATGGCTACACCTTC. It is translated as CASGAGPPTGYGYTF.

The chain links TRBV30 to TRBJ1-4; 7 bases match TRBD1. Germline loops: CDR1 GTSNPN, CDR2 SVGIG (reference sequence). The length of the CDR3 is 14 residues. Trimming at V came to 0 bases and at J to 7 bases, leaving 5 bases not matched to a gene. The CDR3 sequence: CAWSVPRGSEKLFF. The DNA of the CDR3 is TGTGCCTGGAGTGTACCCAGGGGGAGTGAAAAACTGTTTTTT.

The CDR3 sequence is CASSRGLNRDTQYF. In nucleotides, the CDR3 is TGTGCCAGTAGTAGGGGACTAAACCGGGATACGCAGTATTTT. The chain carries TRBV19 and TRBJ2-3; TRBD2 agrees at 7 bases. In germline, CDR1 is LNHDA, CDR2 SQIVND (reference sequence). V lost 4 bases to trimming and J lost 6 bases; unmatched junction nucleotides: 7. The CDR3 sequence is 14 residues long.

The rearrangement joins TRBV24-1 to TRBJ2-2; D remains unclear. The CDR3 runs 12 residues. Per the germline V gene, CDR1 is KGHDR and CDR2 is SFDVKD. The germline V and J ends were trimmed by 8 bases and 5 bases, with 8 bases remaining between them. The CDR3 sequence is CATNKGTGELFF. CDR3 in DNA: TGTGCCACCAATAAGGGAACCGGGGAGCTGTTTTTT.